This T cell receptor beta chain was recorded in a study of cytomegalovirus exposure and HLA in healthy donors. CDR3 length: 16 amino acids. CDR1 is MNHEY and CDR2 is SMNVEV in the germline V gene (reference sequence). V trimming: 0 bases; J trimming: 5 bases; junction bases outside the gene matches: 6. The PCR employed 60 Vbeta primers together with 13 Jbeta primers. Clones were read by immunoSEQ multiplex PCR, and TCRdb kept only the in-frame ones, dropping some. Of approximately 220,000 clones detected, approximately 88% appear once; the ten largest clones hold roughly 0.7%. As regards this clone: Its specificity is not known.

Findings and limits, study-wide: Whilst most TCR sequences proved rare, a subset of public TCRs occurred across many donors.

The sequenced material came from PBMCs. The TCR was taken from a boy between 2 and 15 years old in good health and CMV-seronegative. V usage is TRBV27 and J usage is TRBJ2-4; 8 nucleotides match TRBD2. CDR3 amino acids: CASSLSVSGSQNIQYF. CDR3 nucleotides: TGTGCCAGCAGTTTATCTGTGAGCGGGAGTCAAAACATTCAGTACTTC.